There are a few counts of the clone carrying this T cell receptor (beta chain). Its antigen is unknown. The data were taken from a study of type 1 and type 2 diabetes patients. V was clipped by 2 bases and J by 2 bases, with 16 bases between them. Germline V gene sequence: CDR1 MNHEY, CDR2 SMNVEV (reference sequence). This CDR3 has 16 residues. Study results and caveats: A median of one highly-expanded CD4+ clone, covering around 4.2% of reads, occurred in type 2 diabetes. Type 2 diabetes repertoires were more diverse than type 1 diabetes repertoires.

The PCR template was genomic DNA. Multiplex PCR with 30 forward and 13 reverse primers amplified the TCR beta CDR3. TCRdb fed the multiplex PCR reads into MiXCR, producing one record per CDR3 protein. In the table there are fewer than 300,000 distinct CDR3 sequences, over 45% of which are singletons. The clonotype comes from a man between 18 and 29 years old with type 2 diabetes. The sequenced sample was peripheral blood mononuclear cells (PBMCs). The chain uses TRBV27 and TRBJ2-7; D perhaps matches TRBD1 (6 bases). The CDR3 DNA reads TGTGCCAGCAGTTTAATTTCGGGCAGGGGCCCCTACGAGCAGTACTTC. Amino acid sequence: CASSLISGRGPYEQYF.